This passage covers 23 T cell receptor beta chains from one sample sequenced in a study of regulatory T cells in long-lasting Graves disease. Arm-PCR of CDR3 regions and iRepertoire HTBI primers were the basis on which TCR beta libraries were built. Each CDR3 protein gets one entry after TCRdb re-called the multiplex PCR reads with MiXCR. The table records approximately 350,000 distinct CDR3 sequences, roughly 12% of them present only once. Noted time point: newly diagnosed GD, antithyroid drugs for less than 3 months. The TCR library was prepared using RNA isolated from PBMCs. The same sample was also used in a study of T cells in Graves' hyperthyroidism and ophthalmopathy.

Specimen: peripheral blood mononuclear cells (PBMCs), collected at new diagnosis, from a patient treated with antithyroid drugs. Receptors originate from a woman between 18 and 30 years old with Graves disease.

This clonotype was observed many times. The chain employs TRBV28 and TRBJ1-2; TRBD1 might be the D (5 bases). The CDR3 has 14 amino acids. Germline CDR1 reads MDHEN; CDR2 reads SYDVKM. V was trimmed by 1 base and J by 8 bases, leaving 14 bases between them. DNA for the CDR3: TGTGCCAGCAGTTTATTCCCGGGACGAAGGGGCTACACCTTC. Amino acid sequence: CASSLFPGRRGYTF.

This clonotype was counted many times. CDR3 in amino acids: CASSVGTAATQYF. The CDR3, as DNA: TGTGCCAGCAGCGTTGGGACAGCGGCGACCCAGTACTTC. V and J are TRBV7-2 and TRBJ2-5; TRBD1 aligns across 7 bases. The length of the CDR3 is 13 residues. CDR1 and CDR2 (germline): SGHTA, FQGNSA. V shed 5 bases and J 7 bases; nucleotides not matched to a gene: 7.

The V call is TRBV19, the J call TRBJ2-7; D is perhaps TRBD1 or TRBD2 (5 bases each). The CDR3 loop spans 12 amino acids. The V end was cut by 3 bases, the J end by 2 bases, with 5 bases between. Germline loops: CDR1 LNHDA, CDR2 SQIVND (reference sequence). CDR3 sequence (DNA): TGTGCCAGTAGTATGGGACCCTACGAGCAGTACTTC. The encoded protein is CASSMGPYEQYF.

This clonotype was recorded many times. This chain uses TRBV15 with TRBJ2-1; 7 nucleotides agree with TRBD2. CDR3 length equals 16 residues. The V and J ends lost 5 bases and 9 bases, in that order; junction bases with no gene match: 16. Per the germline V gene, CDR1 is LNHNV and CDR2 is YYDKDF (reference sequence). The DNA of the CDR3 is TGTGCCACCAGCGGTGGAGCGGGGCTCCTTCTGCGTGAGCAGTTCTTC. Its translation: CATSGGAGLLLREQFF.

The rearrangement joins TRBV12-3 or TRBV12-4 to TRBJ1-2; 7 positions agree with TRBD1. This CDR3 is built from 15 residues. With V trimmed by 1 base and J by 9 bases, 11 bases remained unmatched. The CDR3 DNA reads as TGTGCCAGCAGTTTAGGACAGGGAACTATGCAACGCTACACCTTC. Protein product: CASSLGQGTMQRYTF.

In DNA, the CDR3 is TGTGCCAGCAGTGAGGGTCAGGGGGCGGATGGCTACACCTTC. Protein sequence: CASSEGQGADGYTF. The chain recombines TRBV6-4 with TRBJ1-2; the match to TRBD1 covers 8 bases. The CDR3 spans 14 residues. Germline CDR1 MRHNA, CDR2 SNTAGT. V lost 3 bases, J lost 6 bases, and 6 bases stayed unmatched.

There are many counts of this clonotype. The chain joins TRBV9 to TRBJ1-1; the D is unclear. The V end lost 0 bases, the J end lost 3 bases, and 9 bases lay between the germline ends. The CDR3 is 14 residues long. Germline V lookup: CDR1 SGDLS, CDR2 YYNGEE. CDR3 bases: TGTGCCAGCAGCGTAGGCTTGGGCTACACTGAAGCTTTCTTT. Its protein product is CASSVGLGYTEAFF.

The chain employs TRBV20-1 and TRBJ2-2; the match to TRBD2 covers 10 bases. The junction had 14 bases not matched to a gene; V was cut back by 0 bases and J by 4 bases. The CDR3 contains 19 residues. The germline CDR1 and CDR2 sequences are DFQATT and SNEGSKA (reference sequence). This chain's CDR3 is CSARDPWAPTSGITGELFF. CDR3 nucleotides: TGCAGTGCTAGAGACCCGTGGGCCCCTACTAGCGGGATCACCGGGGAGCTGTTTTTT.

This clonotype was observed at least ten times. The chain couples TRBV28 to TRBJ1-1; 8 nucleotides match TRBD1. Germline loops: CDR1 MDHEN, CDR2 SYDVKM. Trimming removed 4 bases from V and 1 base from J; junction bases left unmatched: 8. CDR3 size: 16 residues. CDR3 residues: CASSSPGGRGNTEAFF. The CDR3 DNA reads TGTGCCAGCAGTTCCCCAGGGGGCAGGGGGAACACTGAAGCTTTCTTT.

Ten or more counts support this clonotype. The chain employs TRBV28 and TRBJ1-6; D is unresolved. This CDR3 has 16 amino acids. Trimming cost V 2 bases and J 0 bases, with 8 bases left between them. The germline gives CDR1 MDHEN, CDR2 SYDVKM. This CDR3 is CASSLGESSYNSPLHF. The CDR3, as DNA: TGTGCCAGCAGTTTAGGGGAGAGCTCCTATAATTCACCCCTCCACTTT.

This clonotype has at least ten counts. The J gene is TRBJ1-1, the V gene TRBV30; the D is unclear. Germline V gene lookup returns CDR1 GTSNPN and CDR2 SVGIG (reference sequence). V lost 2 bases and J 1 base, leaving 8 bases between the germline ends. This CDR3 region has 13 residues. This CDR3 is CAWSRVGNTEAFF. CDR3 nucleotide sequence: TGTGCCTGGAGTCGGGTAGGGAACACTGAAGCTTTCTTT.

The sample holds a few counts of this clonotype. The CDR3 nucleotides read TGTGCCAGCAGCGTCGAGTTACTAGCGGTCACGAGCACAGATACGCAGTATTTT. Translation: CASSVELLAVTSTDTQYF. This chain joins TRBV9 and TRBJ2-3, with 8 bases identical to TRBD2. CDR3 length: 18 amino acids. V lost 2 bases to trimming and J lost 0 bases; unmatched junction nucleotides: 11. CDR1 and CDR2 (germline): SGDLS, YYNGEE.

The table lists this clonotype with many counts. The chain has TRBV11-2 and TRBJ2-1; the D gene is possibly TRBD2 (5 bases). V lost 1 base, J lost 4 bases, and 14 bases lay in between. CDR3 size: 16 residues. From germline, CDR1 is SGHAT and CDR2 FQNNGV. CDR3 sequence reads: CASSLVSGLLYNEQFF. The CDR3 DNA is TGTGCCAGCAGCTTAGTAAGCGGATTACTTTACAATGAGCAGTTCTTC.

This clonotype was recorded a few times. The chain links TRBV11-2 to TRBJ2-2; tentative D call: TRBD2 (5 bases). With 8 bases removed from V and 6 bases from J, the gap between germline ends came to 16 bases. Germline V gene lookup returns CDR1 SGHAT and CDR2 FQNNGV. The CDR3 runs to 14 residues. DNA for the CDR3: TGTGCCAGCTCCGAGGGTATTAGTCCCGGGGAGCTGTTTTTT. It is translated as CASSEGISPGELFF.

A note on this clonotype: The junction differs from germline at one of its ends, possibly a read error. The chain recombines TRBV3-1 with TRBJ1-6; D is undetermined. The germline gives CDR1 LGHDT, CDR2 YNNKEL (reference sequence). The CDR3 totals 13 residues. CDR3 nucleotides: TGTGCCGGCAGCCAAGTAGTAGGTTCACCCCTCCACTTT. Amino acids: CAGSQVVGSPLHF.

This clonotype came up many times. The gene calls are TRBV20-1 and TRBJ2-3; TRBD2 matches at 9 bases. CDR3 length: 15 residues. V was pared by 6 bases and J by 2 bases, with 9 bases of the junction left unmatched. CDR1 and CDR2 from the germline V gene are DFQATT and SNEGSKA (reference sequence). For the CDR3, the DNA is TGCAGTGCCATCTCATTAGCGGGAGTCACAGATACGCAGTATTTT. Its translation: CSAISLAGVTDTQYF.

This clonotype has at least ten counts. The V call is TRBV30, the J call TRBJ1-2, with D possibly TRBD1 on 5 matching bases. The V end was cut by 7 bases, the J end by 5 bases, with 14 bases between. The CDR3 runs 12 residues. Germline lookup yields CDR1 GTSNPN and CDR2 SVGIG (reference sequence). The chain's CDR3 is CAYGAGGYGYTF. DNA for the CDR3: TGTGCCTACGGGGCAGGCGGGTATGGCTACACCTTC.

The chain combines TRBV20-1 with TRBJ1-5, with D perhaps matching TRBD1 (6 bases). CDR3 size: 14 residues. V lost 0 bases and J lost 7, with 13 bases in between. Germline loops: CDR1 DFQATT, CDR2 SNEGSKA (reference sequence). The CDR3 sequence: CSARDDGQLQPQHF. Here the CDR3 DNA reads TGCAGTGCTAGAGATGACGGACAGTTACAGCCCCAGCATTTT.

This clonotype has ten or more counts. J is TRBJ1-2 and V is TRBV6-2 or TRBV6-3, with TRBD1 matching 11 bases. The trim removed 0 bases at V and 4 bases at J, leaving 1 base unmatched. Germline V gene lookup returns CDR1 MNHEY and CDR2 SVGEGT. The CDR3 has 15 residues. In nucleotides, the CDR3 is TGTGCCAGCAGTTACTCGGGACAGGGGGTCTATGGCTACACCTTC. Protein: CASSYSGQGVYGYTF.

Details on this clonotype: This may be a read error: a much more frequent sequence differs by one nucleotide. CDR3 sequence: CASSLTGAEVFF. The CDR3 coding sequence is TGTGCCAGCAGCTTAACGGGGGCTGAAGTTTTCTTT. This rearrangement joins TRBV7-3 to TRBJ1-1; TRBD1 might be the D (6 bases). The CDR3 extends over 12 amino acids. CDR1 is SGHTA and CDR2 is FQGTGA in the germline V gene.

The chain uses TRBV30 and TRBJ1-4; D unresolved. V dropped 0 bases and J dropped 10 bases, with 9 bases sitting between them. Germline CDR1 reads GTSNPN; CDR2 reads SVGIG (reference sequence). The CDR3 runs to 12 residues. In DNA form, the CDR3 reads TGTGCCTGGAGTGTAAACCAGAGAAAACTGTTTTTT. Translation: CAWSVNQRKLFF.

This clonotype came up a few times. The V and J genes are TRBV10-3 and TRBJ1-1; 8 bases fit TRBD1. In germline, CDR1 is ENHRY, CDR2 SYGVKD. CDR3 length: 14 residues. Losses at the gene ends were 3 bases for V and 7 bases for J; bases not matched to a gene: 7. The CDR3 sequence is CAISDEDRVREAFF. DNA for the CDR3: TGTGCCATCAGTGACGAGGACAGGGTGCGTGAAGCTTTCTTT.

The CDR3 nucleotides read TGTGCCAGCAGCCAAAGAACAACTAGCGGGGAGGTTCGGAATGAGCAGTTCTTC. Its translation is CASSQRTTSGEVRNEQFF. V is TRBV3-1 and J is TRBJ2-1; TRBD2 aligns across 10 bases. Germline CDR1 reads LGHDT; CDR2 reads YNNKEL (reference sequence). Losses at the gene ends were 2 bases for V and 7 bases for J; bases not matched to a gene: 14. The CDR3 consists of 18 residues.